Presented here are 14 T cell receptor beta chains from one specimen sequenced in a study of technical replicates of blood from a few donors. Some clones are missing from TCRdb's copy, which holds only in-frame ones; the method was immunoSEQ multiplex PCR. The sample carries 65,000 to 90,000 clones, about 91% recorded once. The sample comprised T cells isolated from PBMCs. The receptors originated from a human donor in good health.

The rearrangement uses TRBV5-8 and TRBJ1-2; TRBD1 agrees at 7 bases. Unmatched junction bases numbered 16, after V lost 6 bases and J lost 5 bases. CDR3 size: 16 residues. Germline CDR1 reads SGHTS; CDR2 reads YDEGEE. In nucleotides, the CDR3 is TGTGCCAGCACCAACGTCGCCCCCCGGGACAGTTATGGCTACACCTTC. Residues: CASTNVAPRDSYGYTF.

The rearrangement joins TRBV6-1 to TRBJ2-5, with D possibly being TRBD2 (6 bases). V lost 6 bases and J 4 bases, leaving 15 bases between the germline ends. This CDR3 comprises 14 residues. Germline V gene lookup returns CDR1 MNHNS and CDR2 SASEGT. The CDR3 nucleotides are TGTGCCAGCAGGTCCTTACTAGCTGGAGAGACCCAGTACTTC. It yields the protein CASRSLLAGETQYF.

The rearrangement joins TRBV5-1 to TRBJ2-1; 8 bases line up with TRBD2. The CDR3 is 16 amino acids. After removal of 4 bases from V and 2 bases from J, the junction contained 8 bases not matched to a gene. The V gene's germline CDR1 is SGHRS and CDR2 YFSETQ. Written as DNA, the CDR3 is TGCGCCAGCAGCGGGAGGACGGGGGGGACCTACAATGAGCAGTTCTTC. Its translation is CASSGRTGGTYNEQFF.

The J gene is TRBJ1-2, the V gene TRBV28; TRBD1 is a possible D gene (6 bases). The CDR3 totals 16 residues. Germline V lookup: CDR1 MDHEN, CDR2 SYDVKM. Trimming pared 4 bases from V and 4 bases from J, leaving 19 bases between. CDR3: CASSSGGPQAFYGYTF. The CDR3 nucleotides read TGTGCCAGCAGTTCTGGGGGCCCGCAGGCCTTCTATGGCTACACCTTC.

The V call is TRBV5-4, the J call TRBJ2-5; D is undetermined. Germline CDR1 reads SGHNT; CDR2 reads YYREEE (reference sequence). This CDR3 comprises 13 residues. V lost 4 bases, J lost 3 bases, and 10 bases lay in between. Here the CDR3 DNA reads TGTGCCAGCAGCCCACGCACGGAAGAGACCCAGTACTTC. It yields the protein CASSPRTEETQYF.

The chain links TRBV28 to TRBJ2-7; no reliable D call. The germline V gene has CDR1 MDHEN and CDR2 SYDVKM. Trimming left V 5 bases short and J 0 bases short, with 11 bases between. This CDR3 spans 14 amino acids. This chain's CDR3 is CASSPGWSSYEQYF. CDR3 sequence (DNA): TGTGCCAGCAGTCCCGGCTGGAGCTCCTACGAGCAGTACTTC.

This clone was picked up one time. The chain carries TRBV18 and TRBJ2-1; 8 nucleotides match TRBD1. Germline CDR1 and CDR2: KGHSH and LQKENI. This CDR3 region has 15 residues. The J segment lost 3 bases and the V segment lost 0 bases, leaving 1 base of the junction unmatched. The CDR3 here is CASSPPGQVYNEQFF. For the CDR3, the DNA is TGTGCCAGCTCACCACCGGGACAGGTCTACAATGAGCAGTTCTTC.

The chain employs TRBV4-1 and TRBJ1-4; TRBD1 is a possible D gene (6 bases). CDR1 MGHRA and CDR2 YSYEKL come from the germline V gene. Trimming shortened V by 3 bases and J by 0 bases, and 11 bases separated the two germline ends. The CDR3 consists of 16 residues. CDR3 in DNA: TGCGCCAGCAGCCAGGGAGGGGGGCCAACTAATGAAAAACTGTTTTTT. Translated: CASSQGGGPTNEKLFF.

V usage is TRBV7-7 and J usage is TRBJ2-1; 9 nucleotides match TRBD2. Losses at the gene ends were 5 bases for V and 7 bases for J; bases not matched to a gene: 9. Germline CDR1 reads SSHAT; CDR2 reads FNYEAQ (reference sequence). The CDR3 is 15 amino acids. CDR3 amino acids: CASSLYRGRANEQFF. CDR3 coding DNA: TGTGCCAGCAGCCTTTATCGCGGGAGGGCAAATGAGCAGTTCTTC.

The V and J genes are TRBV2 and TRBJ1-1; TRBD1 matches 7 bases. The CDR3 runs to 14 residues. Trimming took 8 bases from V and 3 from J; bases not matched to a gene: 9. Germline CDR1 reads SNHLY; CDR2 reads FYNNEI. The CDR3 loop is CASRDSYWDTEAFF. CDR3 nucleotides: TGTGCCAGCCGGGACAGCTACTGGGACACTGAAGCTTTCTTT. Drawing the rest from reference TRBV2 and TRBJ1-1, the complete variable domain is EPEVTQTPSHQVTQMGQEVILRCVPISNHLYFYWYRQILGQKVEFLVSFYNNEISEKSEIFDDQFSVERPDGSNFTLKIRSTKLEDSAMYFCASRDSYWDTEAFFGQGTRLTVV.

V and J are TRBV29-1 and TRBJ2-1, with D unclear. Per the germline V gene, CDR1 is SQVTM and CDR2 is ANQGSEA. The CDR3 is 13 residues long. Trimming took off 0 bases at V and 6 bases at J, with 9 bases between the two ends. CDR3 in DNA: TGCAGCGTTGAAGATGATCCGGGCAATGAGCAGTTCTTC. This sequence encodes CSVEDDPGNEQFF.

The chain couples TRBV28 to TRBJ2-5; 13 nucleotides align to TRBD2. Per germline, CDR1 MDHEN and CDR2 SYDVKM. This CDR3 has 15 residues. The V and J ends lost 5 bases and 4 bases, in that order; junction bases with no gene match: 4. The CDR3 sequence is CASSRTSGGAETQYF. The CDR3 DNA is TGTGCCAGCAGTCGTACTAGCGGGGGGGCAGAGACCCAGTACTTC.

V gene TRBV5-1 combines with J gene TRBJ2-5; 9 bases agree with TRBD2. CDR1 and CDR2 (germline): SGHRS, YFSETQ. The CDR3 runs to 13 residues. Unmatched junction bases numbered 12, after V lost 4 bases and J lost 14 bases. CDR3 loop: CASSPPTSGSIYF. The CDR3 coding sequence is TGCGCCAGCAGCCCGCCGACTAGCGGTAGCATCTACTTC.

As DNA, the CDR3 is TGCAGTCAGGAATCCTACAATGAGCAGTTCTTC. This sequence encodes CSQESYNEQFF. The chain recombines TRBV20-1 with TRBJ2-1; no definite D call. Trimming stripped 8 bases from V and 1 base from J, with 6 bases between. The CDR3 length is 11 residues. Germline CDR1 is DFQATT and CDR2 is SNEGSKA (reference sequence).